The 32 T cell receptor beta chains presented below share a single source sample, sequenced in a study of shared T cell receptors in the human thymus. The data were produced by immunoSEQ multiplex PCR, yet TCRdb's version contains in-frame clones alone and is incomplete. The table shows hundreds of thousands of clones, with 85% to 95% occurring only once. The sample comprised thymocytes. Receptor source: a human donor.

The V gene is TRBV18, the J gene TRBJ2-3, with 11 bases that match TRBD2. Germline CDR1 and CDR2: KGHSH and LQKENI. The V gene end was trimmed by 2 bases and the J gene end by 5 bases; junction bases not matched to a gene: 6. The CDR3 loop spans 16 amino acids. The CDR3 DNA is TGTGCCAGCTCACCATTTAGCCTAGCGGGAGGAGATACGCAGTATTTT. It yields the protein CASSPFSLAGGDTQYF.

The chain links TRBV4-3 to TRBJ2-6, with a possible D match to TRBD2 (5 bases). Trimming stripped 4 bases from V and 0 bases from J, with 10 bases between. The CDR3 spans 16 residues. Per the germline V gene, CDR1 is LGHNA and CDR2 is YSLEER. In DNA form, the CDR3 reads TGCGCCAGCAGCCCACGGGGAAACTCTGGGGCCAACGTCCTGACTTTC. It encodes CASSPRGNSGANVLTF.

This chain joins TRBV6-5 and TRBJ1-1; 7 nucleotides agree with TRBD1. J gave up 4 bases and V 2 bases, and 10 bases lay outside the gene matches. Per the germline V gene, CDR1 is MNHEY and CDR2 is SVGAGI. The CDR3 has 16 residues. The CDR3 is CASSYLRDSLITEAFF. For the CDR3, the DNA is TGTGCCAGCAGTTACCTTCGGGACAGCTTAATCACTGAAGCTTTCTTT.

The CDR3 here is CASRQQDGGTDTQYF. The CDR3 bases are TGTGCCAGCAGGCAACAGGATGGGGGCACAGATACGCAGTATTTT. J is TRBJ2-3 and V is TRBV28, with a possible D match to TRBD1 (5 bases). CDR3 length: 15 residues. CDR1 is MDHEN and CDR2 is SYDVKM in the germline V gene. The V end lost 6 bases, the J end lost 1 base, and 14 bases lay between the germline ends.

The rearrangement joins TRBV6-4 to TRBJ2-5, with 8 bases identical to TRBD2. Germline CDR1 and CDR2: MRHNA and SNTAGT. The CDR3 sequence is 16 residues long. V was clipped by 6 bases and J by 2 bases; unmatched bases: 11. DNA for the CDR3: TGTGCCAGCAGCGCCGTCCCGGGAGGGGTGCAAGAGACCCAGTACTTC. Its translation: CASSAVPGGVQETQYF.

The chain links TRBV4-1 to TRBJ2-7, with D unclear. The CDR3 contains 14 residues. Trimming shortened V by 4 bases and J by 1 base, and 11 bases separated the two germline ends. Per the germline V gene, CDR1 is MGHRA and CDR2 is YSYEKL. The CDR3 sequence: CASSRGGPSYEQYF. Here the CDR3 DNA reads TGCGCCAGCAGCCGCGGCGGCCCTTCCTACGAGCAGTACTTC.

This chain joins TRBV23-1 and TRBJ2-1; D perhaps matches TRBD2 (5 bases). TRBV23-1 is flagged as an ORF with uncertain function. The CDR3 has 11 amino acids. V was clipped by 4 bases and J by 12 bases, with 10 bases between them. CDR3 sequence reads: CASSPGYGQFF. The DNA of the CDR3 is TGCGCCAGCAGTCCGGGGTATGGGCAGTTCTTC.

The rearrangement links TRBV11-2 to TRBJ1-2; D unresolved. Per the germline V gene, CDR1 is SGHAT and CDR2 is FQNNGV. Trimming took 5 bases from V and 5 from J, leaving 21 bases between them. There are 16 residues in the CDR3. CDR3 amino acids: CASSPIHEGRVYGYTF. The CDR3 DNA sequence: TGTGCCAGCAGCCCCATCCACGAGGGAAGGGTGTATGGCTACACCTTC.

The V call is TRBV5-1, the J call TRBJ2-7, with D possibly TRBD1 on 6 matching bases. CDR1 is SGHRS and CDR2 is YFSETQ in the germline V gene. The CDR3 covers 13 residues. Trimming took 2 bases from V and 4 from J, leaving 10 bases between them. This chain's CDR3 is CASSLQGLYEQYF. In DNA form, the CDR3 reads TGCGCCAGCAGCTTACAGGGATTGTACGAGCAGTACTTC.

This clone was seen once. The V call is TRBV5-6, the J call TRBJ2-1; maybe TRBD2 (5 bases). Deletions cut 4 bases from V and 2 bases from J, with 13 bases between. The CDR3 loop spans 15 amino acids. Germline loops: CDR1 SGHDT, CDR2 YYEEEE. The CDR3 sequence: CASSLGLLPYNEQFF. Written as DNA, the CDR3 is TGTGCCAGCAGCCTAGGACTCCTCCCCTACAATGAGCAGTTCTTC.

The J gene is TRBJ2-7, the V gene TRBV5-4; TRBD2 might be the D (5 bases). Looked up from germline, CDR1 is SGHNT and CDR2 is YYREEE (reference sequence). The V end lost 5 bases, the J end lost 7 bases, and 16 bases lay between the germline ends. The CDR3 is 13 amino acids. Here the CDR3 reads CASSTQSSGEQYF. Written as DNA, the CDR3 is TGTGCCAGCAGTACACAGAGCTCGGGGGAGCAGTACTTC.

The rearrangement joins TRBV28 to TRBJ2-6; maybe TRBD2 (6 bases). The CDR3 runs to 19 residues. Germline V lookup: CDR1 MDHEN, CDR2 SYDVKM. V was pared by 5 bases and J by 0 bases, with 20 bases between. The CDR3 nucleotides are TGTGCCAGCAGTCCCCTGCGCGGGGTGATCCCCTCTGGGGCCAACGTCCTGACTTTC. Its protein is CASSPLRGVIPSGANVLTF.

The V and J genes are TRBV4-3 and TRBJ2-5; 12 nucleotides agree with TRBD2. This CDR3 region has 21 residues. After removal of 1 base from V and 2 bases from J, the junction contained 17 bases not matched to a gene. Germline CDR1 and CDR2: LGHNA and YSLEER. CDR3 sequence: CASSQGQTSGSLKGVQETQYF. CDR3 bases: TGCGCCAGCAGCCAAGGACAGACTAGCGGGAGCCTCAAAGGGGTACAAGAGACCCAGTACTTC.

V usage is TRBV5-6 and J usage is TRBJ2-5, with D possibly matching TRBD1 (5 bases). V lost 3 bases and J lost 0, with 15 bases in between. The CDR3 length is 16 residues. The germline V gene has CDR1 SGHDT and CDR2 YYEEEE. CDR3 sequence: CASSCGQGWDQETQYF. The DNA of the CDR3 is TGTGCCAGCAGCTGTGGCCAGGGTTGGGACCAAGAGACCCAGTACTTC.

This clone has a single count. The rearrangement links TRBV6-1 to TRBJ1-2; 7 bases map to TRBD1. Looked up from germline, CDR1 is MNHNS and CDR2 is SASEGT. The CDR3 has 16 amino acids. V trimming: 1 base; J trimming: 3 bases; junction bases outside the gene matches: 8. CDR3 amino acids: CASSEVQEGADYGYTF. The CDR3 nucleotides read TGTGCCAGCAGTGAAGTTCAGGAGGGGGCCGACTATGGCTACACCTTC.

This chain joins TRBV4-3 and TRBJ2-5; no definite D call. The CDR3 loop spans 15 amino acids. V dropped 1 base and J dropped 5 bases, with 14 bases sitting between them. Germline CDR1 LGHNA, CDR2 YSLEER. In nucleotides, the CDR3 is TGCGCCAGCAGCCAAGGTCCCTCCCCGAAGGAGACCCAGTACTTC. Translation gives CASSQGPSPKETQYF.

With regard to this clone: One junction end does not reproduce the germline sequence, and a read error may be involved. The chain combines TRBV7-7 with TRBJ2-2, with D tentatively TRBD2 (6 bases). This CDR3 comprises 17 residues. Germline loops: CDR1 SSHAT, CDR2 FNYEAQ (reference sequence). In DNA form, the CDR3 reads TGTGCTAGCAGACCACCTAGCGATTCGATGAACACCGGGGAGCTGTTTTTT. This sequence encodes CASRPPSDSMNTGELFF.

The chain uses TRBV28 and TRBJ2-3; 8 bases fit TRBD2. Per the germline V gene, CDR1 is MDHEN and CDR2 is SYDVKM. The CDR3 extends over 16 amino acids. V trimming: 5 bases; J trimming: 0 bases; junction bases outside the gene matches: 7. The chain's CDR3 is CASSPLAGWSTDTQYF. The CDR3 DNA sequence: TGTGCCAGCAGTCCATTAGCGGGGTGGAGCACAGATACGCAGTATTTT.

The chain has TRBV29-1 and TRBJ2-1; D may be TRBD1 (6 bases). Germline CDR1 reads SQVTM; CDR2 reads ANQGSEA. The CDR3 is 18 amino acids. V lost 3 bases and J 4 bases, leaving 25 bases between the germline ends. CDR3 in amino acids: CSVDRILGAEARYNEQFF. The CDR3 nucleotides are TGCAGCGTTGATCGTATTTTGGGGGCGGAGGCTAGATACAATGAGCAGTTCTTC.

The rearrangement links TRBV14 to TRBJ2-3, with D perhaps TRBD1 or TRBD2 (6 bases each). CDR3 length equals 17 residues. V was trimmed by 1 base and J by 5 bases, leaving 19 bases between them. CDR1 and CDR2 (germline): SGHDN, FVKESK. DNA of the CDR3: TGTGCCAGCAGCCAAGGGGGTAGGGGGGTAAGAGAAGATACGCAGTATTTT. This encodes CASSQGGRGVREDTQYF.

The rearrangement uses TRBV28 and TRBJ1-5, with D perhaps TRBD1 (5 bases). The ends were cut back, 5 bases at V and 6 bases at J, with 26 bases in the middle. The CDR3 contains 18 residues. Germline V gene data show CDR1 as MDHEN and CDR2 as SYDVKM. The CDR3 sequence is CASSRSRAGTQNGQPQHF. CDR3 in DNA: TGTGCCAGCAGTCGCTCCAGAGCCGGGACCCAAAACGGTCAGCCCCAGCATTTT.

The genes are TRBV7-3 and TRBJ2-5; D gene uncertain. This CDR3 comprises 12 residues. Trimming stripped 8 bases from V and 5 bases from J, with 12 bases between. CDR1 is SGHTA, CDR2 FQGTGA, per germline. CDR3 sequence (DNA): TGTGCCAGCGGGAACGACGGGGAGACCCAGTACTTC. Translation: CASGNDGETQYF. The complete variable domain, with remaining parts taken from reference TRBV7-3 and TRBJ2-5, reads GAGVSQTPSNKVTEKGKYVELRCDPISGHTALYWYRQSLGQGPEFLIYFQGTGAADDSGLPNDRFFAVRPEGSVSTLKIQRTERGDSAVYLCASGNDGETQYFGPGTRLLVL.

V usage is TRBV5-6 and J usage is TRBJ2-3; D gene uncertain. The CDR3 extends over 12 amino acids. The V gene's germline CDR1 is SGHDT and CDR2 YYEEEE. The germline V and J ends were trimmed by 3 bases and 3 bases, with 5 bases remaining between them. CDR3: CASSSLTDTQYF. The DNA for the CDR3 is TGTGCCAGCAGCTCCTTGACAGATACGCAGTATTTT. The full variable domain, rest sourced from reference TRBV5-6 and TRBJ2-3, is DAGVTQSPTHLIKTRGQQVTLRCSPKSGHDTVSWYQQALGQGPQFIFQYYEEEERQRGNFPDRFSGHQFPNYSSELNVNALLLGDSALYLCASSSLTDTQYFGPGTRLTVL.

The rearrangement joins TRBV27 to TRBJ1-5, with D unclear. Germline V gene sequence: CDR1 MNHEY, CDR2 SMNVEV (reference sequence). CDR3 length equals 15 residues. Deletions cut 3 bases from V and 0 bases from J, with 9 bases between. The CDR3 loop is CASSFGLGSNQPQHF. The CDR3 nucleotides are TGTGCCAGCAGTTTTGGTCTCGGTAGCAATCAGCCCCAGCATTTT.

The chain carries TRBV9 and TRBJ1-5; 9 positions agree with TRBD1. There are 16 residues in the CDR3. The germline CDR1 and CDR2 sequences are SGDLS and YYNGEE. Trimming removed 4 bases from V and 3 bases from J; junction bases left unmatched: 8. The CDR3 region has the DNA TGTGCCAGCAGCCCCGGGACAGGGCCGAACAATCAGCCCCAGCATTTT. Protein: CASSPGTGPNNQPQHF. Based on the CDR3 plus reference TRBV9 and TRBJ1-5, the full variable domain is DSGVTQTPKHLITATGQRVTLRCSPRSGDLSVYWYQQSLDQGLQFLIQYYNGEERAKGNILERFSAQQFPDLHSELNLSSLELGDSALYFCASSPGTGPNNQPQHFGDGTRLSIL.

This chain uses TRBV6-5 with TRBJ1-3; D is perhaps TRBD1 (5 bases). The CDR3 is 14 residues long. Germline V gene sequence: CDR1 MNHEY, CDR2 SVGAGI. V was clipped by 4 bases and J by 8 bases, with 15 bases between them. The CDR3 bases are TGTGCCAGCAGTTTGACGGGGACGATGGACACCATATATTTT. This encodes CASSLTGTMDTIYF.

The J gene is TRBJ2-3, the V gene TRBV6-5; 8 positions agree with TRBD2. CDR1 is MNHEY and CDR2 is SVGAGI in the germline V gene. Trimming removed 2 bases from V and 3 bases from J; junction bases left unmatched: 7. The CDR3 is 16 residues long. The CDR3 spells CASSYGLSGTTDTQYF. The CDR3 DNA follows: TGTGCCAGCAGTTACGGTCTTAGCGGGACGACAGATACGCAGTATTTT.

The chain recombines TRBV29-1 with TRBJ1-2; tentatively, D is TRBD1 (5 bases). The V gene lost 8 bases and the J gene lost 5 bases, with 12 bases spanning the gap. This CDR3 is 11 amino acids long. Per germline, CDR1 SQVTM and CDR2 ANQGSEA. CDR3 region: CSSAGQYGYTF. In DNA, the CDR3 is TGCAGCTCCGCGGGGCAGTATGGCTACACCTTC.

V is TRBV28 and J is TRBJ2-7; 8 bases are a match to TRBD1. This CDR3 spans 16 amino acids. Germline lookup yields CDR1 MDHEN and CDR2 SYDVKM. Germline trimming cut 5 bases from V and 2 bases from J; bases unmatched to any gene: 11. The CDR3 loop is CASSKPQGALTYEQYF. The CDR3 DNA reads TGTGCCAGCAGTAAACCTCAGGGGGCGCTGACCTACGAGCAGTACTTC.

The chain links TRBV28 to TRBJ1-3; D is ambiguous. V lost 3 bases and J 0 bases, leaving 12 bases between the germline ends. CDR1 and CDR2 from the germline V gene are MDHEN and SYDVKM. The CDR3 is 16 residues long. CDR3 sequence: CASSFPRAVSGNTIYF. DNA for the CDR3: TGTGCCAGCAGTTTTCCACGGGCGGTCTCTGGAAACACCATATATTTT.

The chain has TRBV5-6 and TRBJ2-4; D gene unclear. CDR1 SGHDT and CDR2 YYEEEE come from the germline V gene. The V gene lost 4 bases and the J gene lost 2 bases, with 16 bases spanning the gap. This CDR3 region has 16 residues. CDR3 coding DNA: TGTGCCAGCAGCCTAGGGCCGGCTACTTCCAAAAACATTCAGTACTTC. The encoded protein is CASSLGPATSKNIQYF.

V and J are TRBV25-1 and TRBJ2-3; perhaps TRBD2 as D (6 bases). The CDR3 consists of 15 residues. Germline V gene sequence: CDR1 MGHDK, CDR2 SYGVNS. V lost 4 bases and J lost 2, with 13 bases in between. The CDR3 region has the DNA TGTGCCAGCAGTGTCCTGACTAGTCCCACAGATACGCAGTATTTT. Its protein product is CASSVLTSPTDTQYF.